This T cell receptor beta chain emerged from a study of beta chain features in type 1 diabetes. Across the study: No age, gender or cell yield differences were seen between patients and healthy donors.

Study findings and constraints: The study left unresolved whether HLA type influences TCRB rearrangement. A moderate, significant TCRB CDR3 shortening appeared in type 1 diabetes across four CD4+ subsets.

One heparinised draw, averaging about 116 mL, was taken per donor. CD45RO/CCR7/CD25/CD127/CD95/CD27 staining was used to isolate CD4+ naive, central memory, regulatory and stem cell-like memory cells by sorting. Expressed TCRB transcripts were sequenced after all isolated RNA was converted to cDNA. Profiled with immunoSEQ multiplex PCR; TCRdb holds only in-frame clones, not every one. The sample carries nearly 700,000 clones, about an eighth recorded once. Comment on this clone: Its antigen is not identified.

The receptor comes from a man aged 18 to 35 with type 1 diabetes. Material for sequencing was naive CD4+ T cells from blood.

This chain's CDR3 is CATSRDGTGSTGELFF. The CDR3 DNA sequence: TGTGCCACCAGCAGAGATGGGACAGGGAGTACCGGGGAGCTGTTTTTT. V and J are TRBV15 and TRBJ2-2; 9 bases align to TRBD1. CDR3 size: 16 residues. Trimming took 0 bases from V and 5 from J; bases not matched to a gene: 4. Germline CDR1 LNHNV, CDR2 YYDKDF (reference sequence).